Listed below are T cell receptor beta chains from one sample, sequenced in a study of blood T cell repertoires in COVID-19. Generated by immunoSEQ multiplex PCR, the TCRdb table keeps only in-frame clones and is missing some. The sample holds approximately 220,000 clones, about 80% seen once. The sequencing input was peripheral blood. All receptors derive from a woman aged 25 to 45 who had recovered from COVID-19. The CDR3 runs from the conserved cysteine through the conserved F or W. D genes are given only for firm matches. Only some rows state a clone size, as once, few, many or a class for expanded clones.

>TRBJ1-1|NA|NA|TRBV7-2
CASSVPGGFSNTEAFF
TGTGCCAGCAGCGTACCGGGGGGTTTTTCCAACACTGAAGCTTTCTTT
>TRBJ1-3|NA|few|TRBV5-1
CASSISGSGSGNTIYF
TGCGCCAGCAGCATATCAGGGTCCGGCTCTGGAAACACCATATATTTT
>TRBJ1-4|NA|NA|TRBV5-1
CASSPWTGRNEKLFF
TGCGCCAGCAGCCCCTGGACGGGGAGGAATGAAAAACTGTTTTTT
>TRBJ2-3|TRBD1|NA|TRBV19
CASSKGQGDLADTQYF
TGTGCCAGTAGTAAGGGACAGGGCGATTTAGCAGATACGCAGTATTTT
>TRBJ2-7|TRBD2|medium-sized|TRBV7-9
CASSPGTTMEQYF
TGTGCCAGCAGCCCGGGGACTACCATGGAGCAGTACTTC
>TRBJ1-2|NA|NA|TRBV29-1
CSAPTPAGEGDYGYTF
TGCAGCGCTCCGACGCCGGCAGGGGAAGGGGACTATGGCTACACCTTC
>TRBJ2-5|NA|NA|TRBV7-9
CASSLSGSQETQYF
TGTGCCAGCAGCTTATCGGGGAGCCAAGAGACCCAGTACTTC
>TRBJ1-4|NA|NA|TRBV28
CASIQGRQEKLFF
TGTGCCAGCATTCAAGGCCGACAGGAAAAACTGTTTTTT
>TRBJ2-7|TRBD1|NA|TRBV5-1
CASSLEQGAYEQYF
TGCGCCAGCAGCTTGGAGCAGGGGGCTTACGAGCAGTACTTC
>TRBJ1-1|NA|NA|TRBV5-1
CASSLPPTGNTEAFF
TGCGCCAGCAGCCTTCCTCCGACAGGGAACACTGAAGCTTTCTTT
>TRBJ1-2|NA|NA|TRBV9
CASSQGRNYGYTF
TGTGCCAGTTCCCAGGGTCGGAACTATGGCTACACCTTC
>TRBJ2-5|TRBD1|NA|TRBV6-5
CASRGTGSDQETQYF
TGTGCCAGCAGGGGGACAGGGTCGGACCAAGAGACCCAGTACTTC
>TRBJ1-6|NA|NA|TRBV7-3
CASSSGSANSPLHF
TGTGCCAGCAGCTCCGGTAGTGCCAATTCACCCCTCCACTTT
>TRBJ1-2|TRBD1|NA|TRBV19
CASREGQGTYGYTF
TGTGCCAGTAGGGAGGGACAGGGGACCTATGGCTACACCTTC
>TRBJ2-2|NA|once|TRBV6-5
CASSYGQANTGELFF
TGTGCCAGCAGTTACGGGCAGGCGAACACCGGGGAGCTGTTTTTT
>TRBJ1-3|NA|many|TRBV18
CASSPRRGPGNTIYF
TGTGCCAGCTCACCACGACGAGGTCCTGGAAACACCATATATTTT
>TRBJ1-5|NA|NA|TRBV6-1
CASSEVGGESNQPQHF
TGTGCCAGCAGTGAAGTCGGGGGGGAAAGCAATCAGCCCCAGCATTTT
>TRBJ2-5|NA|NA|TRBV5-1
CASSLWTAQETQYF
TGCGCCAGCAGCTTGTGGACAGCACAAGAGACCCAGTACTTC